This T cell receptor beta chain stems from a study of T cell changes during pregnancy in multiple sclerosis (dated by TCRdb to the late 2010s). Study-level background: Changes in the T cell repertoire over the course of pregnancy were examined in this study in women with multiple sclerosis.

A note on this clone: The antigen it binds to is not known. Base-call qualities are not available, and no considerably larger clone is one nucleotide away.

The library was made by the immunoSEQ multiplex PCR assay. The table was pulled from immuneACCESS by TCRdb, which kept in-frame rearrangements only. Such tables lose some clones; where checked, under half of the loss comes from unresolved V genes, and the rest has no known cause. Here the sample has some 77,000 clones; around 93% occur a single time. In total, the top ten clones hold around 2.6% of the sample. A distance of 11 bases separates the germline ends of V and J, which lose 3 bases and 0 bases respectively. The germline V gene gives CDR1 as MGHRA and CDR2 as YSYEKL. Including cysteine and phenylalanine, the CDR3 has 15 amino acids. Only CDR3 DNA remains: 45 bases, in frame from the first base.

Specimen: peripheral blood, collected after pregnancy. The sequence derives from a female donor in good health, enrolled as a control in a pregnancy study. Here the chain combines TRBV4-1 and TRBJ1-2, with the D segment identity uncertain. CDR3 loop: CASSHQRSANYGYTF. The nucleotide sequence is TGCGCCAGCAGCCACCAGCGGAGCGCTAACTATGGCTACACCTTC.